The 10 T cell receptor beta chains below all came from one sample that was sequenced in a study of control samples from healthy donors and cancer patients. This table comes from immunoSEQ multiplex PCR, and its TCRdb copy is limited to in-frame clones, with some not included. The table includes about 170,000 clones, 80% to 95% detected once. Input material: blood. The origin of the receptors is a woman aged 55-70 years in good health.

The chain uses TRBV11-2 and TRBJ1-2; tentatively, D is TRBD1 (6 bases). The V end was cut by 3 bases, the J end by 4 bases, with 9 bases between. This CDR3 comprises 13 residues. Germline V lookup: CDR1 SGHAT, CDR2 FQNNGV. CDR3 sequence (DNA): TGTGCCAGCAGCTTGGACAGCCTCTATGGCTACACCTTC. This codes for CASSLDSLYGYTF.

This chain joins TRBV11-3 and TRBJ1-1; 7 bases agree with TRBD1. Germline values: CDR1 SGHNT, CDR2 YENEEA. The CDR3 runs 14 residues. J was trimmed by 1 base and V by 3 bases; bases with no gene match: 2. Here the CDR3 DNA reads TGTGCCAGCAGCTTTTCAGGGGGGAACACTGAAGCTTTCTTT. Its protein product is CASSFSGGNTEAFF.

The chain combines TRBV7-6 with TRBJ1-1, with D maybe TRBD1 (5 bases). Trimming took 4 bases from V and 2 from J, leaving 8 bases between them. This CDR3 contains 13 residues. Germline V gene lookup returns CDR1 SGHVS and CDR2 FNYEAQ. The CDR3 DNA reads TGTGCCAGCAGCTACGACAGAAACACTGAAGCTTTCTTT. The encoded protein is CASSYDRNTEAFF. Variable domain in full (rest from reference TRBV7-6 and TRBJ1-1): GAGVSQSPRYKVTKRGQDVALRCDPISGHVSLYWYRQALGQGPEFLTYFNYEAQQDKSGLPNDRFSAERPEGSISTLTIQRTEQRDSAMYRCASSYDRNTEAFFGQGTRLTVV.

The V gene is TRBV5-4, the J gene TRBJ2-3, with D hard to call. The V end was cut by 0 bases, the J end by 4 bases, with 9 bases between. CDR3 length: 14 amino acids. Germline-derived CDR1 and CDR2 are SGHNT and YYREEE (reference sequence). CDR3: CASSLGSRADTQYF. DNA for the CDR3: TGTGCCAGCAGCTTGGGTAGCCGGGCAGATACGCAGTATTTT.

Comments on this clone: At one end, the junction sequence differs from germline, possibly due to a read error. The chain is built from TRBV2 and TRBJ1-2, with TRBD1 matching over 7 bases. Germline CDR1 is SNHLY and CDR2 is FYNNEI. The CDR3 is made up of 11 amino acids. The CDR3 protein is CASSETAGGNF. The CDR3 coding sequence is TGTGCCAGCAGTGAAACGGCAGGGGGAAACTTC.

This chain links TRBV3-1 (or the pseudogene TRBV3-2) with TRBJ2-7; D is uncertain. The ends were cut back, 5 bases at V and 6 bases at J, with 14 bases in the middle. The CDR3 covers 13 residues. CDR1 and CDR2 from the germline V gene are LGHDT and YNNKEL (reference sequence). For the CDR3, the DNA is TGTGCCAGCAGCAAGGCTGGGATCGGCGAGCAGTACTTC. Amino acids: CASSKAGIGEQYF.

The J gene is TRBJ1-4, the V gene TRBV5-5, with D unresolved. The CDR3 is 12 amino acids. Germline CDR1 is SGHKS and CDR2 is YYEKEE (reference sequence). Between the trimmed V and J ends, which lost 2 bases and 5 bases, there was a span of 4 bases. CDR3 sequence (DNA): TGTGCCAGCAGCTTCCGGAATGAAAAACTGTTTTTT. Translated: CASSFRNEKLFF.

This chain connects TRBV6-5 to TRBJ1-5; 7 nucleotides agree with TRBD1. Per germline, CDR1 MNHEY and CDR2 SVGAGI. Germline trimming cut 0 bases from V and 7 bases from J; bases unmatched to any gene: 6. This CDR3 is built from 15 residues. The CDR3 DNA follows: TGTGCCAGCAGTTACTCAAGGGGGCTTGGCCAGCCCCAGCATTTT. It specifies CASSYSRGLGQPQHF.

The gene calls are TRBV30 and TRBJ1-2; the D is unclear. The length of the CDR3 is 13 residues. V was clipped by 0 bases and J by 6 bases, with 11 bases between them. Germline-derived CDR1 and CDR2 are GTSNPN and SVGIG (reference sequence). The CDR3 DNA reads TGTGCCTGGAGTGTACACCCATCTGATGGCTACACCTTC. It is translated as CAWSVHPSDGYTF.

The gene calls are TRBV11-2 and TRBJ1-5, with 9 nucleotides matching TRBD1. The J segment lost 1 base and the V segment lost 6 bases, leaving 10 bases of the junction unmatched. The length of the CDR3 is 17 residues. Germline V lookup: CDR1 SGHAT, CDR2 FQNNGV. The CDR3: CASSRTGGGESNQPQHF. In DNA, the CDR3 is TGTGCCAGCAGTCGAACAGGGGGCGGAGAGAGCAATCAGCCCCAGCATTTT.